The 17 T cell receptor beta chains below all came from one sample that was sequenced in a study of T cell changes during pregnancy in multiple sclerosis. Profiling relied on immunoSEQ multiplex PCR, and the TCRdb table lists in-frame clones only, not all of them. The sample has fewer than 90,000 clones, about 93% seen once; the top ten hold around 1.4%. This sample comprised peripheral blood, obtained in the third trimester of pregnancy. All receptors come from a female donor in good health, enrolled as a control in a pregnancy study.

The chain couples TRBV5-1 to TRBJ2-7, with 7 bases that match TRBD1. Looked up from germline, CDR1 is SGHRS and CDR2 is YFSETQ. There are 12 residues in the CDR3. Losses at the gene ends were 4 bases for V and 4 bases for J; bases not matched to a gene: 2. DNA of the CDR3: TGCGCCAGCAGCCCGGACAGGTACGAGCAGTACTTC. The encoded protein is CASSPDRYEQYF.

The rearrangement uses TRBV19 and TRBJ2-2; TRBD1 agrees at 8 bases. Per germline, CDR1 LNHDA and CDR2 SQIVND (reference sequence). There are 15 residues in the CDR3. V lost 8 bases and J lost 5; bases outside the gene matches: 10. CDR3 nucleotides: TGTGCCAGTCTACATCAGGGGGCAGGGACCGGGGAGCTGTTTTTT. This codes for CASLHQGAGTGELFF.

The chain has TRBV27 and TRBJ1-1, with 9 bases aligning to TRBD1. Trimming took 2 bases from V and 1 from J; bases not matched to a gene: 2. The CDR3 length is 15 residues. The germline CDR1 and CDR2 sequences are MNHEY and SMNVEV (reference sequence). The CDR3 protein is CASSLRTGENTEAFF. The CDR3 DNA reads TGTGCCAGCAGTTTAAGGACAGGGGAGAACACTGAAGCTTTCTTT.

V gene TRBV4-2 combines with J gene TRBJ2-3; 12 bases fit TRBD2. The CDR3 consists of 17 residues. The junction had 7 bases not matched to a gene; V was cut back by 3 bases and J by 3 bases. Germline lookup yields CDR1 LGHNA and CDR2 YNFKEQ. CDR3 residues: CASSHSTSGSGTDTQYF. CDR3 DNA sequence: TGTGCCAGCAGCCACTCGACTAGCGGGAGTGGGACAGATACGCAGTATTTT.

The rearrangement joins TRBV14 to TRBJ2-1, with TRBD2 identical over 10 bases. Trimming took 4 bases from V and 2 from J; bases not matched to a gene: 2. Germline-derived CDR1 and CDR2 are SGHDN and FVKESK. This CDR3 contains 15 residues. The CDR3 nucleotides are TGTGCCAGCAGCCCGCTAGCGGGAGCCTACAATGAGCAGTTCTTC. Translation gives CASSPLAGAYNEQFF.

This clone was observed once. The rearrangement joins TRBV28 to TRBJ2-1; 12 bases fit TRBD1. The trim removed 1 base at V and 9 bases at J, leaving 13 bases unmatched. Germline V lookup: CDR1 MDHEN, CDR2 SYDVKM. The CDR3 runs to 18 residues. The CDR3 reads CASSLLGGGTGGFGEQFF. The CDR3 DNA reads as TGTGCCAGCAGTTTATTAGGGGGTGGGACAGGGGGCTTCGGTGAGCAGTTCTTC. The entire variable domain, with the rest obtained from reference TRBV28 and TRBJ2-1, is as follows: DVKVTQSSRYLVKRTGEKVFLECVQDMDHENMFWYRQDPGLGLRLIYFSYDVKMKEKGDIPEGYSVSREKKERFSLILESASTNQTSMYLCASSLLGGGTGGFGEQFFGPGTRLTVL.

This chain joins TRBV7-2 and TRBJ1-3; no reliable D call. CDR1 is SGHTA and CDR2 is FQGNSA in the germline V gene. V shed 3 bases and J shed 0 bases, with 9 bases lying between them. This CDR3 comprises 15 residues. CDR3: CASSFYVSSGNTIYF. The CDR3 DNA reads as TGTGCCAGCAGCTTTTATGTGAGCTCTGGAAACACCATATATTTT.

The genes are TRBV28 and TRBJ1-3, with D possibly being TRBD1 (6 bases). Germline-derived CDR1 and CDR2 are MDHEN and SYDVKM. Trimming cost V 6 bases and J 4 bases, with 13 bases left between them. This CDR3 has 14 amino acids. CDR3 sequence reads: CASSTTGYGNTIYF. The CDR3 DNA sequence: TGTGCCAGCAGCACTACAGGGTACGGAAACACCATATATTTT.

The chain recombines TRBV11-2 with TRBJ2-3, with D unclear. Germline V gives CDR1 SGHAT, CDR2 FQNNGV. V was clipped by 4 bases and J by 0 bases, with 11 bases between them. This CDR3 has 15 amino acids. CDR3 region: CASSSQITSTDTQYF. The CDR3 DNA follows: TGTGCCAGCAGCTCACAGATCACTAGCACAGATACGCAGTATTTT.

V is TRBV11-3 and J is TRBJ2-7; 8 bases are shared with TRBD2. This CDR3 comprises 13 residues. Losses at the gene ends were 5 bases for V and 5 bases for J; bases not matched to a gene: 5. CDR1 is SGHNT, CDR2 YENEEA, per germline. The CDR3 nucleotides read TGTGCCAGCAGCCCCTACGGGAGGGACGAGCAGTACTTC. Protein: CASSPYGRDEQYF.

This clone was recorded once. The gene calls are TRBV29-1 and TRBJ2-1; 10 bases are a match to TRBD1. Unmatched junction bases numbered 13, after V lost 7 bases and J lost 10 bases. CDR1 and CDR2 from the germline V gene are SQVTM and ANQGSEA. This CDR3 has 14 amino acids. The CDR3: CSALRDRGAREQFF. The CDR3 bases are TGCAGCGCCCTCCGGGACAGGGGCGCTCGGGAGCAGTTCTTC.

This chain uses TRBV6-1 with TRBJ2-7, with D uncertain. V was cut by 2 bases and J by 7 bases, with 9 bases left in between. This CDR3 region has 12 residues. The V gene's germline CDR1 is MNHNS and CDR2 SASEGT. The CDR3: CASSEFSEEQYF. The CDR3 DNA is TGTGCCAGCAGTGAATTCTCAGAAGAGCAGTACTTC.

The rearrangement joins TRBV5-1 to TRBJ1-5, with 8 bases matching TRBD1. The germline gives CDR1 SGHRS, CDR2 YFSETQ. Trimming removed 4 bases from V and 4 bases from J; junction bases left unmatched: 7. The CDR3 runs 15 residues. Here the CDR3 reads CASSTGQGKNQPQHF. The CDR3 region has the DNA TGCGCCAGCAGCACCGGACAGGGTAAGAATCAGCCCCAGCATTTT.

The gene calls are TRBV12-5 and TRBJ2-3; 9 nucleotides align to TRBD1. The CDR3 spans 15 residues. Unmatched junction bases numbered 9, after V lost 9 bases and J lost 2 bases. Germline V gene data show CDR1 as LGHNT and CDR2 as FRNRAP. The CDR3 spells CASSKGTGSTDTQYF. CDR3 DNA sequence: TGTGCTAGCTCAAAAGGGACAGGGTCCACAGATACGCAGTATTTT. Full variable domain (outside the CDR3, taken from reference TRBV12-5 and TRBJ2-3): DARVTQTPRHKVTEMGQEVTMRCQPILGHNTVFWYRQTMMQGLELLAYFRNRAPLDDSGMPKDRFSAEMPDATLATLKIQPSEPRDSAVYFCASSKGTGSTDTQYFGPGTRLTVL.

The chain is built from TRBV28 and TRBJ2-7; D gene ambiguous. V lost 2 bases to trimming and J lost 4 bases, with 3 bases between them. The V gene's germline CDR1 is MDHEN and CDR2 SYDVKM. The CDR3 consists of 11 residues. CDR3 in DNA: TGTGCCAGCAGTTTAGAGTACGAGCAGTACTTC. Translation gives CASSLEYEQYF.

This chain connects TRBV29-1 to TRBJ2-7; 14 positions match TRBD2. Trimming cost V 1 base and J 6 bases; bases outside gene matches: 11. The CDR3 is 17 residues long. Per the germline V gene, CDR1 is SQVTM and CDR2 is ANQGSEA. The CDR3 DNA sequence: TGCAGCGTTGAAGGGACTAGCGGGAGGCCTGATCGAGGCGAGCAGTACTTC. As protein: CSVEGTSGRPDRGEQYF.

The rearrangement joins TRBV6-5 to TRBJ1-2; 7 bases agree with TRBD1. Germline values: CDR1 MNHEY, CDR2 SVGAGI. The CDR3 sequence is 13 residues long. V dropped 4 bases and J dropped 7; count of bases not matched to a gene: 6. The CDR3 region is CASSSSTGFGYTF. Here the CDR3 DNA reads TGTGCCAGCAGTTCCTCGACAGGGTTTGGCTACACCTTC.